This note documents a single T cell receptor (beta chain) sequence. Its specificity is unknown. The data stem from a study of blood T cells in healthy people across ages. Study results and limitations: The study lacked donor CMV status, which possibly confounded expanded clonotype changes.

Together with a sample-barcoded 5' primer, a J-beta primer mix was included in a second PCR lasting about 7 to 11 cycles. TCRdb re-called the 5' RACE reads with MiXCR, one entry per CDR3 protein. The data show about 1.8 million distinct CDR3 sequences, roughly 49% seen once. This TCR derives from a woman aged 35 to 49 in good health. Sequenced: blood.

CDR3 in DNA: TGTGCCAGCTCCTCTCACGGGGGATACGAGCAGTACTTC. It translates to CASSSHGGYEQYF. This rearrangement joins TRBV6-2 or TRBV6-3 to TRBJ2-7, with D perhaps TRBD2 (6 bases). The length of the CDR3 is 13 residues. CDR1 MNHEY and CDR2 SVGEGT come from the germline V gene. V was cut by 8 bases and J by 4 bases, with 15 bases left in between.